Each of the 18 T cell receptor beta chains below was sequenced from the same sample in a study of blood T cell repertoires in COVID-19 (dated by TCRdb to between 2020 and 2021). Receptor libraries were prepared by the immunoSEQ multiplex PCR assay. The clones in this table, taken by TCRdb from immuneACCESS, are in-frame only. Not every clone is retained; where verified, under half of the shortfall comes from an unresolved V gene, and the cause of the rest is unknown. The sample table lists around 50,000 clones, approximately 87% of them with a count of one. Approximately 5% of the sample is taken by the ten largest. Sequencing was carried out using peripheral blood. The receptors shown here come from a human donor in a cohort sampled during active COVID-19.

This sequence joins TRBV30 and TRBJ2-7; tentatively, D is TRBD2 (6 bases). The CDR3 is 13 residues long. Per germline, CDR1 GTSNPN and CDR2 SVGIG (reference sequence). The V end lost 1 base, the J end lost 8 bases, and 15 bases lay between the germline ends. The CDR3 region has the DNA TGTGCCTGGAGTGCATCGGGACTTCGGAAGCAGTACTTC. Its translation is CAWSASGLRKQYF.

The chain has TRBV18 and TRBJ1-6; 7 nucleotides align to TRBD1. The CDR3 runs 14 residues. Unmatched junction bases numbered 6, after V lost 0 bases and J lost 13 bases. Germline values: CDR1 KGHSH, CDR2 LQKENI. CDR3 nucleotides: TGTGCCAGCTCACCACCAGGACAGGCTGGTCCCCTCCACTTT. As protein: CASSPPGQAGPLHF.

DNA for the CDR3: TGTGCCAGTAGGTCCCTCGGGTCTGGTGGAAACACCATATATTTT. Its protein product is CASRSLGSGGNTIYF. The J gene is TRBJ1-3, the V gene TRBV19, with no clear D. The germline V and J ends were trimmed by 6 bases and 3 bases, with 15 bases remaining between them. CDR3 length: 15 amino acids. Per the germline V gene, CDR1 is LNHDA and CDR2 is SQIVND (reference sequence).

This clone came up a few times. This rearrangement joins TRBV4-3 to TRBJ2-7; 10 bases agree with TRBD1. Germline loops: CDR1 LGHNA, CDR2 YSLEER. After removal of 2 bases from V and 7 bases from J, the junction contained 14 bases not matched to a gene. This CDR3 has 17 residues. The CDR3 DNA follows: TGCGCCAGCAGCCAATCACTTTCCGGGACAGGGGCGTTGGAGCAGTACTTC. This encodes CASSQSLSGTGALEQYF.

V is TRBV4-1 and J is TRBJ1-5; 10 positions match TRBD1. There are 17 residues in the CDR3. J lost 3 bases, V lost 1 base, and 6 bases had no gene match. Looked up from germline, CDR1 is MGHRA and CDR2 is YSYEKL. The DNA of the CDR3 is TGCGCCAGCAGCCAAGTCGGACAGGGGGGCCTCAATCAGCCCCAGCATTTT. Residues: CASSQVGQGGLNQPQHF.

The gene calls are TRBV5-1 and TRBJ1-1; D uncertain. This CDR3 spans 11 amino acids. Per the germline V gene, CDR1 is SGHRS and CDR2 is YFSETQ. Trimming pared 0 bases from V and 8 bases from J, leaving 5 bases between. In DNA, the CDR3 is TGCGCCAGCAGCTTGGACTTGGAAGCTTTCTTT. Translation gives CASSLDLEAFF. The entire variable domain, with the rest obtained from reference TRBV5-1 and TRBJ1-1, is as follows: KAGVTQTPRYLIKTRGQQVTLSCSPISGHRSVSWYQQTPGQGLQFLFEYFSETQRNKGNFPGRFSGRQFSNSRSEMNVSTLELGDSALYLCASSLDLEAFFGQGTRLTVV.

V is TRBV7-9 and J is TRBJ2-1; a possible D gene is TRBD2 (5 bases). The CDR3 runs 16 residues. The germline gives CDR1 SEHNR, CDR2 FQNEAQ (reference sequence). Trimming pared 1 base from V and 1 base from J, leaving 11 bases between. The CDR3, as DNA: TGTGCCAGCAGCTTAGGGGTCGGGGAGTCCTACAATGAGCAGTTCTTC. It is translated as CASSLGVGESYNEQFF.

This chain links TRBV28 with TRBJ1-5; perhaps TRBD1 as D (5 bases). There are 14 residues in the CDR3. Per the germline V gene, CDR1 is MDHEN and CDR2 is SYDVKM. V dropped 5 bases and J dropped 3 bases, with 11 bases sitting between them. The CDR3 spells CASSHDSANQPQHF. CDR3 nucleotides: TGTGCCAGCAGTCATGACAGTGCCAATCAGCCCCAGCATTTT.

The chain is built from TRBV6-5 and TRBJ1-5; D ambiguous. Looked up from germline, CDR1 is MNHEY and CDR2 is SVGAGI. Trimming removed 5 bases at V and 9 bases at J, with 20 bases between. The CDR3 consists of 15 residues. In DNA form, the CDR3 reads TGTGCCAGCAGTCTACTGCCGCTCCGGGGTCGGCCCCAGCATTTT. This codes for CASSLLPLRGRPQHF.

The chain joins TRBV7-2 to TRBJ2-1, with 7 bases aligning to TRBD1. Looked up from germline, CDR1 is SGHTA and CDR2 is FQGNSA. V shed 1 base, J shed 6 bases, and the junction held 6 bases outside the gene matches. CDR3 length: 15 amino acids. The CDR3 is CASSLDRTGTNEQFF. The CDR3 DNA is TGTGCCAGCAGCTTAGACCGGACAGGAACCAATGAGCAGTTCTTC.

This chain connects TRBV6-5 to TRBJ1-4, with 7 bases fitting TRBD1. V shed 6 bases and J 7 bases; nucleotides not matched to a gene: 5. The CDR3 consists of 13 residues. Germline CDR1 is MNHEY and CDR2 is SVGAGI. This CDR3 is CASRPDRLEKLFF. The CDR3 nucleotides read TGTGCCAGCAGACCGGACAGGCTTGAAAAACTGTTTTTT.

V and J are TRBV9 and TRBJ2-5; 9 bases map to TRBD2. V was clipped by 0 bases and J by 4 bases; unmatched bases: 4. In germline, CDR1 is SGDLS, CDR2 YYNGEE. CDR3 length: 15 residues. The CDR3 sequence: CASSVGAGGRETQYF. In nucleotides, the CDR3 is TGTGCCAGCAGCGTAGGGGCGGGGGGGCGAGAGACCCAGTACTTC.

V gene TRBV19 combines with J gene TRBJ1-3, with 7 bases matching TRBD1. The CDR3 extends over 13 amino acids. The ends lost 7 bases at V and 4 bases at J; junction bases unmatched: 4. Looked up from germline, CDR1 is LNHDA and CDR2 is SQIVND (reference sequence). The CDR3 sequence is CASIEDRGNTIYF. CDR3 nucleotide sequence: TGTGCCAGTATAGAGGACAGGGGAAACACCATATATTTT.

This clone was seen just once. V and J are TRBV19 and TRBJ1-5; 8 nucleotides match TRBD1. CDR1 and CDR2 (germline): LNHDA, SQIVND (reference sequence). There are 16 residues in the CDR3. Trimming took 6 bases from V and 0 from J; bases not matched to a gene: 7. CDR3 amino acids: CASSPGTGVSNQPQHF. The CDR3 DNA is TGTGCCAGTAGCCCCGGGACAGGTGTTAGCAATCAGCCCCAGCATTTT.

The chain uses TRBV6-6 and TRBJ2-6; 7 bases line up with TRBD1. Germline CDR1 and CDR2: MNHNY and SVGAGI (reference sequence). V lost 6 bases and J lost 4; bases outside the gene matches: 6. CDR3 length: 15 residues. CDR3 protein: CASSQQGTGANVLTF. The CDR3 DNA sequence: TGTGCCAGCAGCCAACAGGGGACCGGGGCCAACGTCCTGACTTTC.

J is TRBJ2-3 and V is TRBV7-9; TRBD1 is a possible D gene (5 bases). Germline-derived CDR1 and CDR2 are SEHNR and FQNEAQ (reference sequence). The length of the CDR3 is 13 residues. Trimming removed 1 base at V and 4 bases at J, with 6 bases between. The CDR3 loop reads CASSLGTPDTQYF. CDR3 DNA: TGTGCCAGCAGCTTAGGGACACCAGATACGCAGTATTTT.

The chain recombines TRBV12-3 or TRBV12-4 with TRBJ2-1; D is undetermined. This CDR3 has 11 residues. Trimming removed 1 base from V and 10 bases from J, with 5 bases in between. CDR3 sequence (DNA): TGTGCCAGCAGTTTAGACATCGAGCAGTTCTTC. It codes for CASSLDIEQFF.

The rearrangement links TRBV25-1 to TRBJ1-1; no firm D call. V was trimmed by 7 bases and J by 6 bases, leaving 15 bases between them. There are 13 residues in the CDR3. The germline gives CDR1 MGHDK, CDR2 SYGVNS. The CDR3 nucleotides read TGTGCCAGCACCGAGGAGTTCGGAGCTGAAGCTTTCTTT. Translating it yields CASTEEFGAEAFF.